The sequence of this TCR beta chain was determined in a study of cytomegalovirus exposure and HLA in healthy donors. Assay used: immunoSEQ multiplex PCR; TCRdb lists only in-frame clones, some missing. The data show roughly 63,000 clones, 89% seen once. The CDR3 is 18 amino acids. Germline values: CDR1 KGHSY, CDR2 FQNENV. V was pared by 2 bases and J by 0 bases, with 17 bases between. This chain joins TRBV16 and TRBJ2-1, with D maybe TRBD2 (7 bases). This clonotype was sampled from a woman younger than 35 in good health and CMV-seronegative. The sample comprised PBMCs. The CDR3 sequence is CASSQPGGGEDSYNEQFF. CDR3 bases: TGTGCCAGCAGCCAACCTGGGGGGGGCGAGGACTCCTACAATGAGCAGTTCTTC.